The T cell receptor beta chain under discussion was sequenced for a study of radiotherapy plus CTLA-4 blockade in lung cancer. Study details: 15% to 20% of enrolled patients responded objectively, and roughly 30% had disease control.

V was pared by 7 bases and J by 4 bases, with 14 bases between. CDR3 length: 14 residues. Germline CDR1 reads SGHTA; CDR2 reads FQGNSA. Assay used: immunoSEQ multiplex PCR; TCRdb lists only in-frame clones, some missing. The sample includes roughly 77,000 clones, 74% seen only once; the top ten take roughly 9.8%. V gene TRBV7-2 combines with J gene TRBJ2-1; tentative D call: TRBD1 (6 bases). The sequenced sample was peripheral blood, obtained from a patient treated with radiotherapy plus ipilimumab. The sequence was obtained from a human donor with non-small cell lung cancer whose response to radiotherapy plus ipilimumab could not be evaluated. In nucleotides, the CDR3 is TGTGCCAGCACCGTACCGGACAGATACAATGAGCAGTTCTTC. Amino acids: CASTVPDRYNEQFF.